A single T cell receptor (beta chain) is shown here with its context. Its antigen is undetermined. With 60 Vbeta and 13 Jbeta primers, the PCR was carried out. Measured with immunoSEQ multiplex PCR; TCRdb has only the in-frame clones, and not every one. The table includes 120,000 to 150,000 clones, around 59% detected once. This sample stems from a study of cytomegalovirus exposure and HLA in healthy donors. Study observations and caveats: Most TCR sequences were rare, but some public TCRs occurred in many donors.

The CDR3 is 17 residues long. Germline CDR1 and CDR2: MNHEY and SMNVEV (reference sequence). Losses at the gene ends were 4 bases for V and 0 bases for J; bases not matched to a gene: 7. The TCR originated in a male donor in good health and CMV-seronegative. Sequenced input: PBMCs. The rearrangement joins TRBV27 to TRBJ2-2; TRBD2 agrees at 8 bases. CDR3 sequence (DNA): TGTGCCAGCAGTTCGTCCGGCGGGGGGTCGAACACCGGGGAGCTGTTTTTT. Residues: CASSSSGGGSNTGELFF.